These 20 T cell receptor beta chains were sequenced from one sample in a study of T-cell memory formation after mild COVID-19. MiXCR, run by TCRdb on the 5' RACE reads, gives a single entry per CDR3 protein. The sample holds just over 350,000 distinct CDR3 sequences, 13% to 15% seen once. What was sequenced was PBMCs or a T cell subset sorted from them (not recorded which). The receptor source for this set is a man aged 18 to 30 who had mild COVID-19 (a few samples of this study predate the infection). Cell type and time point are not known.

This clonotype was detected a few times. The chain recombines TRBV20-1 with TRBJ2-5; TRBD1 matches at 7 bases. Germline V gene sequence: CDR1 DFQATT, CDR2 SNEGSKA (reference sequence). This CDR3 has 10 amino acids. With V trimmed by 6 bases and J by 10 bases, 5 bases remained unmatched. CDR3 region: CSAVQGNQYF. CDR3 in DNA: TGCAGTGCGGTACAGGGGAACCAGTACTTC.

V is TRBV27 and J is TRBJ1-6; D gene ambiguous. Germline V gene sequence: CDR1 MNHEY, CDR2 SMNVEV (reference sequence). The germline V and J ends were trimmed by 6 bases and 3 bases, with 9 bases remaining between them. The CDR3 has 14 amino acids. The CDR3 coding sequence is TGTGCCAGCAGGAGAATCATCTATAATTCACCCCTCCACTTT. This sequence encodes CASRRIIYNSPLHF.

This chain joins TRBV5-4 and TRBJ2-1; no definite D call. Germline values: CDR1 SGHNT, CDR2 YYREEE (reference sequence). Trimming took 2 bases from V and 2 from J, leaving 8 bases between them. The CDR3 covers 14 residues. The CDR3 is CASSFRAPYNEQFF. The CDR3 DNA is TGTGCCAGCAGCTTTAGGGCCCCCTACAATGAGCAGTTCTTC.

The gene calls are TRBV20-1 and TRBJ1-6; D perhaps matches TRBD1 (6 bases). CDR3 length: 14 residues. V was cut by 4 bases and J by 10 bases, with 17 bases left in between. CDR1 and CDR2 (germline): DFQATT, SNEGSKA (reference sequence). The CDR3 reads CSAKQGRLSSPLHF. For the CDR3, the DNA is TGCAGTGCTAAGCAGGGGCGGCTCAGCTCACCCCTCCACTTT.

V gene TRBV20-1 combines with J gene TRBJ2-7; tentatively, D is TRBD2 (5 bases). Germline-derived CDR1 and CDR2 are DFQATT and SNEGSKA (reference sequence). Trimming cost V 1 base and J 6 bases, with 19 bases left between them. The CDR3 loop spans 15 amino acids. CDR3 sequence: CSARVWATYGSEQYF. CDR3 sequence (DNA): TGCAGTGCTAGAGTTTGGGCGACCTATGGGAGCGAGCAGTACTTC.

The gene calls are TRBV19 and TRBJ1-1, with D perhaps matching TRBD1 (5 bases). Germline CDR1 and CDR2: LNHDA and SQIVND (reference sequence). V lost 5 bases and J 8 bases, leaving 18 bases between the germline ends. The CDR3 length is 14 residues. This chain's CDR3 is CASSARELGGEAFF. DNA of the CDR3: TGTGCCAGTAGTGCCCGCGAATTGGGGGGGGAAGCTTTCTTT.

This clonotype has only a few counts. This rearrangement joins TRBV2 to TRBJ2-2; D tentatively reads TRBD1 or TRBD2 (5 bases each). Germline loops: CDR1 SNHLY, CDR2 FYNNEI. V shed 6 bases and J shed 2 bases, with 13 bases lying between them. This CDR3 region has 15 residues. CDR3 nucleotides: TGTGCCAGCAGCCTGGGACGGATCAACACCGGGGAGCTGTTTTTT. Translation: CASSLGRINTGELFF.

V and J are TRBV6-2 or TRBV6-3 and TRBJ2-2, with D possibly being TRBD1 (6 bases). CDR3 length equals 15 residues. Germline V gives CDR1 MNHEY, CDR2 SVGEGT. Trimming took off 1 base at V and 4 bases at J, with 10 bases between the two ends. For the CDR3, the DNA is TGTGCCAGCAGTTACTACAGGGTTAGCACCGGGGAGCTGTTTTTT. Its protein is CASSYYRVSTGELFF.

This clonotype showed up many times. The CDR3 bases are TGTGCCAGCAGCCCGACTAGCGGGTCCTACGAGCAGTACTTC. Its translation: CASSPTSGSYEQYF. The rearrangement links TRBV7-3 to TRBJ2-7, with TRBD2 matching over 10 bases. With 5 bases clipped from V and 1 base from J, the junction kept 2 bases outside the gene matches. Germline V gives CDR1 SGHTA, CDR2 FQGTGA. This CDR3 spans 14 amino acids. Full variable domain (outside the CDR3, taken from reference TRBV7-3 and TRBJ2-7): GAGVSQTPSNKVTEKGKYVELRCDPISGHTALYWYRQSLGQGPEFLIYFQGTGAADDSGLPNDRFFAVRPEGSVSTLKIQRTERGDSAVYLCASSPTSGSYEQYFGPGTRLTVT.

This clonotype was counted between two and nine times. The chain uses TRBV9 and TRBJ2-2; 8 bases line up with TRBD1. Per germline, CDR1 SGDLS and CDR2 YYNGEE. V shed 3 bases and J 0 bases; nucleotides not matched to a gene: 4. There are 16 residues in the CDR3. Here the CDR3 reads CASSGRDRPNTGELFF. DNA of the CDR3: TGTGCCAGCAGCGGCCGGGACAGGCCGAACACCGGGGAGCTGTTTTTT.

This chain joins TRBV5-1 and TRBJ2-3; 8 positions agree with TRBD2. CDR1 is SGHRS and CDR2 is YFSETQ in the germline V gene. There are 16 residues in the CDR3. Trimming at V came to 0 bases and at J to 8 bases, leaving 11 bases not matched to a gene. The CDR3: CASSLVAGTNSGTQYF. The DNA of the CDR3 is TGCGCCAGCAGCTTGGTAGCGGGGACAAATTCCGGTACGCAGTATTTT.

V is TRBV7-3 and J is TRBJ2-3, with TRBD1 identical over 8 bases. There are 15 residues in the CDR3. Germline V CDR1 and CDR2: SGHTA, FQGTGA. Trimming cost V 5 bases and J 2 bases; bases outside gene matches: 6. The CDR3 region has the DNA TGTGCCAGCAGCCCGACAGGGGCCGACACAGATACGCAGTATTTT. Encoded protein: CASSPTGADTDTQYF.

This clonotype was seen more than once but under ten times. The chain recombines TRBV20-1 with TRBJ1-2, with TRBD1 matching over 8 bases. With 5 bases clipped from V and 8 bases from J, the junction kept 10 bases outside the gene matches. Germline V gene data show CDR1 as DFQATT and CDR2 as SNEGSKA (reference sequence). The CDR3 runs 13 residues. The CDR3 reads CSAPDRGSWGYTF. Here the CDR3 DNA reads TGCAGTGCTCCTGACAGGGGATCCTGGGGCTACACCTTC.

The chain couples TRBV6-4 to TRBJ2-3; the match to TRBD2 covers 10 bases. J gave up 1 base and V 2 bases, and 0 bases lay outside the gene matches. Germline CDR1 reads MRHNA; CDR2 reads SNTAGT. CDR3 length equals 15 residues. CDR3 protein: CASSDGTSGTDTQYF. CDR3 nucleotide sequence: TGTGCCAGCAGTGACGGGACTAGCGGCACAGATACGCAGTATTTT.

V and J are TRBV12-3 or TRBV12-4 and TRBJ2-5, with 11 bases aligning to TRBD1. V lost 7 bases and J lost 6; bases outside the gene matches: 7. CDR3 length: 14 residues. The CDR3 DNA follows: TGTGCCAGCACTAAGGACAGGGGGCGGCAGACCCAGTACTTC. Amino acids: CASTKDRGRQTQYF.

The genes are TRBV6-6 and TRBJ2-7; 7 bases are a match to TRBD1. V lost 8 bases to trimming and J lost 5 bases; unmatched junction nucleotides: 9. The CDR3 totals 13 residues. Germline CDR1 is MNHNY and CDR2 is SVGAGI (reference sequence). CDR3 in amino acids: CASRHRGRHEQYV. The CDR3 bases are TGTGCCAGCCGCCACAGGGGACGGCACGAGCAGTACGTC.

V gene TRBV24-1 combines with J gene TRBJ2-3, with 9 bases lining up with TRBD1. The CDR3 loop spans 15 amino acids. V gave up 5 bases and J gave up 4 bases; unmatched junction bases: 6. Germline V gene sequence: CDR1 KGHDR, CDR2 SFDVKD. As DNA, the CDR3 is TGTGCCACCAGTGTGGGACAGGGAAACGCAGATACGCAGTATTTT. Protein sequence: CATSVGQGNADTQYF.

The table lists this clonotype with a few counts. The rearrangement uses TRBV7-2 and TRBJ1-1; D might be TRBD1 (6 bases). CDR1 is SGHTA and CDR2 is FQGNSA in the germline V gene. This CDR3 contains 14 residues. Trimming removed 5 bases from V and 1 base from J, with 11 bases in between. The CDR3 protein is CASSPTTGNTEAFF. The CDR3 DNA sequence: TGTGCCAGCAGCCCTACGACAGGGAACACTGAAGCTTTCTTT.

There are a few counts of this clonotype. The V and J genes are TRBV15 and TRBJ1-1, with D possibly TRBD1 on 6 matching bases. Germline V gives CDR1 LNHNV, CDR2 YYDKDF (reference sequence). V lost 5 bases to trimming and J lost 3 bases, with 10 bases between them. The CDR3 is made up of 13 amino acids. Written as DNA, the CDR3 is TGTGCCACCAGCCGAGGGGGGGACACTGAAGCTTTCTTT. This translates into CATSRGGDTEAFF.

This chain links TRBV12-3 or TRBV12-4 with TRBJ2-6, with 12 bases that match TRBD2. This CDR3 contains 17 residues. V was clipped by 5 bases and J by 0 bases; unmatched bases: 2. The CDR3 DNA follows: TGTGCCAGCAGTGGACTAGCGGGGAACTCTGGGGCCAACGTCCTGACTTTC. Encoded protein: CASSGLAGNSGANVLTF.